This T cell receptor beta chain was documented in a study of blood T cell repertoires in COVID-19. In the study overall: Both acute and convalescent COVID-19 samples were obtained from the United States, Italy and Spain. From T cells, B-cell-depleted T cells, or PBMCs came the material, which was cDNA or gDNA.

Trimming cost V 7 bases and J 3 bases, with 21 bases left between them. This CDR3 is built from 16 residues. Germline V gene data show CDR1 as SGHRS and CDR2 as YFSETQ. Original data processing: How many nucleated cells were present was estimated from reference gene primer amplification. Sequencing used immunoSEQ multiplex PCR; TCRdb keeps in-frame clones, though not all of them. V and J calls and clone size are as listed in that table; D and trimming were resolved from the DNA. The table shows 250,000 or so clones, with 87% occurring only once. The clonotype was recovered from a man between 18 and 35 years old with active or convalescent COVID-19. V and J are TRBV5-1 and TRBJ2-3, with a possible D match to TRBD1 (6 bases). Sequenced material: peripheral blood. The DNA of the CDR3 is TGCGCCAGCTGTCTCGGGACACTCTCCGAAACAGATACGCAGTATTTT. Translated: CASCLGTLSETDTQYF. Using reference TRBV5-1 and TRBJ2-3 for the parts outside the CDR3, the full variable domain is KAGVTQTPRYLIKTRGQQVTLSCSPISGHRSVSWYQQTPGQGLQFLFEYFSETQRNKGNFPGRFSGRQFSNSRSEMNVSTLELGDSALYLCASCLGTLSETDTQYFGPGTRLTVL.